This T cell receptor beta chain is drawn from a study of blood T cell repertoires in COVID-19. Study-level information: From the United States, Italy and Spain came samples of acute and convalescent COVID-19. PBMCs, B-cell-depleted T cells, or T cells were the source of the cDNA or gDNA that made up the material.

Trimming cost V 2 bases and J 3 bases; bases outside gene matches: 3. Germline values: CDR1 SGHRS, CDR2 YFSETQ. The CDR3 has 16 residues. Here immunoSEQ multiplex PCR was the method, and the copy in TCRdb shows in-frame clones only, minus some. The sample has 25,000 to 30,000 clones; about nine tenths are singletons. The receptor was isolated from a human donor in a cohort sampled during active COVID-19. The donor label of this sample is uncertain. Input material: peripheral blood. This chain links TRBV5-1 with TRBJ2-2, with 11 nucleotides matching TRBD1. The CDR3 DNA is TGCGCCAGCAGCTTAGGGGACAGGGGGGACACCGGGGAGCTGTTTTTT. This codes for CASSLGDRGDTGELFF.